The clone carrying this T cell receptor beta chain appeared many times. With template switching, a universal primer site was added, and the cDNA carried unique molecular identifiers. One entry per CDR3 protein, called by TCRdb with MiXCR from the 5' RACE reads. The sample records roughly 200,000 distinct CDR3 sequences, 6.5% to 8.5% being singletons. The data stem from a study of identical twins. This CDR3 contains 17 residues. Per the germline V gene, CDR1 is SGHRS and CDR2 is YFSETQ. V gave up 4 bases and J gave up 3 bases; unmatched junction bases: 10. These data are also associated with another study on yellow fever vaccine responses in identical twins.

Sequenced sample: memory (CD45RO+) T cells sorted from blood. The sequence was collected from a young woman in good health. The chain recombines TRBV5-1 with TRBJ2-1; 10 bases are a match to TRBD2. DNA for the CDR3: TGCGCCAGCAGCCTTACTGCAGCGGGAGGGAACTACAATGAGCAGTTCTTC. Encoded protein: CASSLTAAGGNYNEQFF. The variable domain in full, completed from reference TRBV5-1 and TRBJ2-1, reads KAGVTQTPRYLIKTRGQQVTLSCSPISGHRSVSWYQQTPGQGLQFLFEYFSETQRNKGNFPGRFSGRQFSNSRSEMNVSTLELGDSALYLCASSLTAAGGNYNEQFFGPGTRLTVL.